This is a list of T cell receptor beta chains from one sample in a study of beta chain features in type 1 diabetes. The repertoire was sequenced with immunoSEQ multiplex PCR; TCRdb's copy has only in-frame clones and lacks some. The table shows about 150,000 clones, with approximately 12% occurring only once. Sequencing was carried out using central memory CD4+ T cells from blood. The receptor source for this set is a man between 18 and 29 years old in good health. The CDR3 runs from the conserved cysteine through the conserved F or W. D genes are given only for firm matches. Expanded clones get a size class; other rows say once, few or many, or leave the size out.

abundance,j_gene,d_gene,v_gene,CDR3nt,CDR3aa
few,TRBJ1-5,-,TRBV29-1,TGCAGCGTTGGAGAGGGTCAGCCCCAGCATTTT,CSVGEGQPQHF
few,TRBJ1-1,-,TRBV5-1,TGCGCCAGCAGCCCTAGGACAGCGAACACTGAAGCTTTCTTT,CASSPRTANTEAFF
few,TRBJ2-6,TRBD1,TRBV6-5,TGTGCCAGCAGGGACAGGGTCGGGGCCAACGTCCTGACTTTC,CASRDRVGANVLTF
many,TRBJ2-2,-,TRBV7-2,TGTGCCAGCACCCCAACAGGGTCGAACACCGGGGAGCTGTTTTTT,CASTPTGSNTGELFF
-,TRBJ2-1,-,TRBV4-3,TGCGCCAGCAGCCGTGACTGGGGCCCCTACAATGAGCAGTTCTTC,CASSRDWGPYNEQFF
few,TRBJ2-5,-,TRBV7-2,TGTGCCAGCAGCTTTTACGGGGGGCCTCAAGAGACCCAGTACTTC,CASSFYGGPQETQYF
few,TRBJ2-5,TRBD2,TRBV7-3,TGTGCCAGCAGCCAAACTAGCGGGTCCGGCGGGTCCCAGTACTTC,CASSQTSGSGGSQYF
-,TRBJ2-3,-,TRBV7-2,TGTGCCAGCAGCTACCTGGGGCCCACAGATACGCAGTATTTT,CASSYLGPTDTQYF
-,TRBJ2-5,TRBD2,TRBV5-4,TGTGCCAGCAGCTTGGATTACGGCGGGGGGGCGGAGACCCAGTACTTC,CASSLDYGGGAETQYF
few,TRBJ1-3,TRBD1,TRBV30,TGTGCCTGGAACAGGGGGCATGGGACTGGAAACACCATATATTTT,CAWNRGHGTGNTIYF
few,TRBJ2-7,TRBD2,TRBV14,TGTGCCAGCAGCCAGAATAGCGGGAGGGCCTACGAGCAGTACTTC,CASSQNSGRAYEQYF
few,TRBJ2-1,-,TRBV2,TGTGCCAGCAGCACAACGGGTTCTTACAATGAGCAGTTCTTC,CASSTTGSYNEQFF
few,TRBJ2-1,-,TRBV28,TGTGCCAGCAGTTTAGGGCACTCCTACAATGAGCAGTTCTTC,CASSLGHSYNEQFF
many,TRBJ1-1,-,TRBV7-9,TGTGCCAGCAGCTGGGGCACCTCGGGAGGTGAAGCTTTCTTT,CASSWGTSGGEAFF
few,TRBJ2-7,-,TRBV10-3,TGTGCCACCGCTAACCAGGGTGAAGAGCAGTACTTC,CATANQGEEQYF
-,TRBJ1-1,-,TRBV5-1,TGCGCCAGCAGCCTCTCGACAGGCCTCACTGAAGCTTTCTTT,CASSLSTGLTEAFF
-,TRBJ2-1,-,TRBV5-4,TGTGCCAGCAGCTTGGCGGCTGGGGGGGAGCAGTTCTTC,CASSLAAGGEQFF
-,TRBJ2-1,-,TRBV7-2,TGTGCCAGCAGCAATAGCCGCGGGGGCCTAGGTGAGCAGTTCTTC,CASSNSRGGLGEQFF
few,TRBJ2-3,TRBD2,TRBV29-1,TGCAGCGTTGGGGGACTAGCGGGAGGCTCAGATACGCAGTATTTT,CSVGGLAGGSDTQYF
-,TRBJ2-3,TRBD2,TRBV4-3,TGCGCCAGCAGCCAAGGGGAGCGGGGGGGCACAGATACGCAGTATTTT,CASSQGERGGTDTQYF
-,TRBJ2-1,TRBD2,TRBV27,TGTGCCAGCAGCCCTACCGGGACTAGCGGGGCCAATGAGCAGTTCTTC,CASSPTGTSGANEQFF
few,TRBJ2-2,-,TRBV25-1,TGTGCCAGCAATGGAGATACCGGGGAGCTGTTTTTT,CASNGDTGELFF
few,TRBJ1-1,TRBD1,TRBV7-2,TGTGCCAGCAGCCGGACAGGGAGGCAAGCTTTCTTT,CASSRTGRQAFF
-,TRBJ2-7,TRBD1,TRBV6-5,TGTGCCAGCAGTTATGGGACAGGGGGCTACGAGCAGTACTTC,CASSYGTGGYEQYF
few,TRBJ2-7,-,TRBV15,TGTGCCACCAGCAGAGTGACAGCCGAGCAGTACTTC,CATSRVTAEQYF
-,TRBJ1-2,TRBD1,TRBV11-1,TGTGCCAGCAGCTTAGGAGGGACAGTCTATGGCTACACCTTC,CASSLGGTVYGYTF
many,TRBJ1-2,-,TRBV30,TGTGCCTGGAGTGTACCGGCGACCTGGGGCTACACCTTC,CAWSVPATWGYTF